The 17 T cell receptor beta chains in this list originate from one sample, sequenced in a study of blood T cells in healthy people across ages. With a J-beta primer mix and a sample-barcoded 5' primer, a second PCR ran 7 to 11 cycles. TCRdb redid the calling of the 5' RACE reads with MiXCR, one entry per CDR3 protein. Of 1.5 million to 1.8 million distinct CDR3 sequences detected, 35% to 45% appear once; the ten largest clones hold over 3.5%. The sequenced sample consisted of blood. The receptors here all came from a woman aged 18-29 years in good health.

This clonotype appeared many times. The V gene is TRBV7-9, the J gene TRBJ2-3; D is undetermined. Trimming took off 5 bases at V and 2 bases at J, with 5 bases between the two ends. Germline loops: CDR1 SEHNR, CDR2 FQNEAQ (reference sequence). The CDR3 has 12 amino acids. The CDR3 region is CASSLPTDTQYF. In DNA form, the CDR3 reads TGTGCCAGCAGCCTCCCCACAGATACGCAGTATTTT. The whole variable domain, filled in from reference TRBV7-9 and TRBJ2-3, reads DTGVSQNPRHKITKRGQNVTFRCDPISEHNRLYWYRQTLGQGPEFLTYFQNEAQLEKSRLLSDRFSAERPKGSFSTLEIQRTEQGDSAMYLCASSLPTDTQYFGPGTRLTVL.

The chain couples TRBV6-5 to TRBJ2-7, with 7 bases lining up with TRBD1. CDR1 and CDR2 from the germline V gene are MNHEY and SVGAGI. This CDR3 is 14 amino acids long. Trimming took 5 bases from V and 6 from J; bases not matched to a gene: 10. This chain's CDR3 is CASSPDRVRSEQYF. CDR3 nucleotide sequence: TGTGCCAGCAGTCCCGACAGGGTACGCTCCGAGCAGTACTTC.

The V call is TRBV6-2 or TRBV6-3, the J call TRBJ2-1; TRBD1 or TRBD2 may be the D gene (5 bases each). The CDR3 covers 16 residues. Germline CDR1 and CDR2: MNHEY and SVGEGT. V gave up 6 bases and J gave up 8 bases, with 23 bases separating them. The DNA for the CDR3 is TGTGCCAGCAGCTCCCAAGGGACGGTGATAGTCGATGAGCAGTTCTTC. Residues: CASSSQGTVIVDEQFF.

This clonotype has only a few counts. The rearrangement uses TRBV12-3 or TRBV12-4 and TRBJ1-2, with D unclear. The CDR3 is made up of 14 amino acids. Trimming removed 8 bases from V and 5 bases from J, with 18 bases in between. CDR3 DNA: TGTGCCAGCTGGCGGACGGGAAGGGTGTATGGCTACACCTTC. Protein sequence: CASWRTGRVYGYTF.

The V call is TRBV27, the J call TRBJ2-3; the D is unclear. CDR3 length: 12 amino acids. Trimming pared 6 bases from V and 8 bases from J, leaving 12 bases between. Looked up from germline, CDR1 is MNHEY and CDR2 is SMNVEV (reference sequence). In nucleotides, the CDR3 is TGTGCCAGCAGCCCTTTCATGGGTACGCAGTATTTT. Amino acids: CASSPFMGTQYF.

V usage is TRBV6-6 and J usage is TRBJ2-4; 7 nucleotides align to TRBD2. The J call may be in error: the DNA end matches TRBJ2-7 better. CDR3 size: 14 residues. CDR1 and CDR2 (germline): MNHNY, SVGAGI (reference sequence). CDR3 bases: TGTGCCACGCACGGGGGAGGGCCCTGGAGCGAGCAGTACTTC. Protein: CATHGGGPWSEQYF.

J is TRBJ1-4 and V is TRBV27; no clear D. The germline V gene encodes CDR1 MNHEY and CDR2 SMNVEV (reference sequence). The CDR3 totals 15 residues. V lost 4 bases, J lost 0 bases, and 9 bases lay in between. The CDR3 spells CASSSASATNEKLFF. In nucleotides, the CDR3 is TGTGCCAGCAGTTCTGCCTCCGCAACTAATGAAAAACTGTTTTTT.

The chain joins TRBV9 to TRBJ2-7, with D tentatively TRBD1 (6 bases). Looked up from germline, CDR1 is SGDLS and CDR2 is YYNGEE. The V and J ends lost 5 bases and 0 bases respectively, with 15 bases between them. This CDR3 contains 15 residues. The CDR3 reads CASSPGVHHSYEQYF. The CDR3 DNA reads TGTGCCAGCAGTCCAGGGGTTCACCACTCCTACGAGCAGTACTTC.

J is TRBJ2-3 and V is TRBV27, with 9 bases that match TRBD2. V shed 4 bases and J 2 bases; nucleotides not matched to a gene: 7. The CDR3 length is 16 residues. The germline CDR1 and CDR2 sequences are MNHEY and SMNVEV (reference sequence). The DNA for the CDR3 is TGTGCCAGCAGTTCCCGCCGGACTAGCGACACAGATACGCAGTATTTT. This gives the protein CASSSRRTSDTDTQYF.

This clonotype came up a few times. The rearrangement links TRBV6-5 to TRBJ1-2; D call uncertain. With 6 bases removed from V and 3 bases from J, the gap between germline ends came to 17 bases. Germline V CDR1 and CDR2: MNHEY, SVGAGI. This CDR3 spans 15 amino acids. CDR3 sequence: CASSESGVPDYGYTF. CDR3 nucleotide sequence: TGTGCCAGCAGCGAATCGGGAGTTCCGGACTATGGCTACACCTTC.

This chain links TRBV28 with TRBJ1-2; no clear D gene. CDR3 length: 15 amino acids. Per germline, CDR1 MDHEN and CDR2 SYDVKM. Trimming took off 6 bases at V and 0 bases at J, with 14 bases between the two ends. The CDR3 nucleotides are TGTGCCAGCAGCCGGGCGGGCAGCTCTAACTATGGCTACACCTTC. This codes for CASSRAGSSNYGYTF.

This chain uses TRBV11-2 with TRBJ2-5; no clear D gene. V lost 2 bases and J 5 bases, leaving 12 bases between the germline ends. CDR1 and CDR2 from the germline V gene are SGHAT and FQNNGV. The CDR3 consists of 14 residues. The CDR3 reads CASSLISSVETQYF. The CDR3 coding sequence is TGTGCCAGCAGCTTAATCAGCTCGGTGGAGACCCAGTACTTC.

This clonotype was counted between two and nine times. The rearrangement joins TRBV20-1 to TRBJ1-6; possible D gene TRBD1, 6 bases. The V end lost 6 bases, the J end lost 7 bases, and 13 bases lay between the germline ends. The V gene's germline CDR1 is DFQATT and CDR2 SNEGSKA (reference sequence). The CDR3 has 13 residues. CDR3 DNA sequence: TGCAGTGCGACCACAGGGACGAATTCACCCCTCCACTTT. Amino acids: CSATTGTNSPLHF.

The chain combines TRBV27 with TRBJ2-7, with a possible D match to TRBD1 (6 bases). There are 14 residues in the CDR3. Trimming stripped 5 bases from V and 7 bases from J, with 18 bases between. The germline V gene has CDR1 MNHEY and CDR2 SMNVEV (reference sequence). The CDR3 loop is CASSLDTGYNEQYF. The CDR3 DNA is TGTGCCAGCAGTCTAGATACAGGGTACAATGAGCAGTACTTC.

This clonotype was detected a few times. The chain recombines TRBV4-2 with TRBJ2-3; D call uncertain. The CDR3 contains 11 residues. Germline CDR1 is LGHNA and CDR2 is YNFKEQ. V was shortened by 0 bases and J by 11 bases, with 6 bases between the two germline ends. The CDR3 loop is CASSQEKGQYF. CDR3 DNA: TGTGCCAGCAGCCAAGAGAAAGGGCAGTATTTT.

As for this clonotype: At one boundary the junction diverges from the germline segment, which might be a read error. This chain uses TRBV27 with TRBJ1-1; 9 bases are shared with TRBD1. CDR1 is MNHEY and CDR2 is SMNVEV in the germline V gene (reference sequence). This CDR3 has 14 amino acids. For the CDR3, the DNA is TGTGCTAGCAGGGACAGGGACATGAACACTGAAGCTTTCTTT. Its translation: CASRDRDMNTEAFF.

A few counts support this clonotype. In DNA, the CDR3 is TGTGCCAGCAGCTTAGCAGGGGTTTCTGGCTACACCTTC. Protein sequence: CASSLAGVSGYTF. The chain couples TRBV7-2 to TRBJ1-2, with D possibly matching TRBD1 (5 bases). V was clipped by 0 bases and J by 7 bases, with 9 bases between them. The CDR3 runs 13 residues. Per germline, CDR1 SGHTA and CDR2 FQGNSA.